This TCR beta chain was retrieved from a study of blood T cell repertoires in COVID-19. Study-level background: Samples of COVID-19 (acute and convalescent) were obtained from the United States, Italy and Spain. T cells, B-cell-depleted T cells, or PBMCs provided the cDNA or gDNA that served as material.

This clone appeared once. Trimming removed 3 bases from V and 8 bases from J; junction bases left unmatched: 3. There are 12 residues in the CDR3. Per the germline V gene, CDR1 is KGHSH and CDR2 is LQKENI. Original handling: Amplified reference gene primers provided the basis for estimating nucleated cell counts. Repertoires were generated with immunoSEQ multiplex PCR, while TCRdb's copy carries only in-frame clones and drops some. V and J calls and clone size come straight from that table; D and trimming were deduced from the DNA. Among some 80,000 clones listed, around 87% were seen once. Sequencing used peripheral blood. The genes are TRBV18 and TRBJ1-1; TRBD1 matches at 7 bases. This clonotype was obtained from an elderly man with active or convalescent COVID-19. For the CDR3, the DNA is TGTGCCAGCTCACCGGGGGACAGAGAAGCTTTCTTT. The encoded protein is CASSPGDREAFF.